The rows below give T cell receptor beta chains drawn from one sample of a study of cytotoxic CD8 clonotypes in ibrutinib-treated CLL. The table came from immunoSEQ multiplex PCR; TCRdb's copy has only in-frame clones and leaves some out. The table includes 110,000 to 150,000 clones, roughly 90% detected once. The source material was PBMCs, sampled after 12 months of ibrutinib treatment. The receptors were gathered from a human donor with chronic lymphocytic leukemia. Each CDR3 is given with its conserved first and last residue. For some rows the clone size is stated as once, few or many, or as a class when expanded; others skip it.

j_call clone_size v_call cdr3_aa
TRBJ2-5 NA TRBV10-3 CAISDLTGVEETQYF
TRBJ1-1 NA TRBV5-4 CASSSPGLENEAFF
TRBJ1-2 NA TRBV5-4 CASSLVRDSDYGYTF
TRBJ2-1 NA TRBV28 CASYALGAGGPSYNEQFF
TRBJ2-1 NA TRBV30 CAWTERVEGYEQFF
TRBJ2-7 once TRBV6-1 CASRDRALIEQYF
TRBJ2-5 NA TRBV19 CASSMTGGMETQYF
TRBJ1-1 NA TRBV7-9 CASSLAEGVPEAFF
TRBJ1-4 NA TRBV28 CASSLTGTNEKLFF
TRBJ2-2 NA TRBV7-3 CASRGAGNTGELFF
TRBJ2-1 NA TRBV5-1 CASVAGAGGDYNEQFF
TRBJ1-4 few TRBV29-1 CSVVTSRGGNEKLFF
TRBJ2-7 NA TRBV29-1 CSVGLLNTYEQYF
TRBJ2-7 NA TRBV7-9 CASSSTSGNYEQYF
TRBJ2-3 many TRBV27 CASSLSVGAQYF
TRBJ2-7 NA TRBV7-3 CASSLNGPNYEQYF
TRBJ1-5 once TRBV6-1 CASSEAGAGRQPQHF
TRBJ2-7 NA TRBV6-1 CASSDLRDIPSYEQYF
TRBJ2-7 NA TRBV19 CASSSFTGGFYEQYF
TRBJ2-7 NA TRBV9 CASSARDMSSYEQYF
TRBJ2-7 NA TRBV11-3 CASSLRGTSYEQYF
TRBJ1-1 NA TRBV18 CASSPPLSTSEAFF
TRBJ1-2 NA TRBV9 CASSATRDEVGGGYTF
TRBJ2-1 NA TRBV4-3 CASSQHSGSNEQFF
TRBJ2-7 once TRBV29-1 CSVGEDGRGPLEQYF
TRBJ1-2 NA TRBV7-6 CASSPDGGWGPYGYTF
TRBJ1-4 NA TRBV27 CASSPAGTTNEKLFF
TRBJ2-7 once TRBV7-2 CASSPRLAEGHEQYF
TRBJ2-3 NA TRBV4-1 CASSQAEDSLTDTQYF
TRBJ2-3 NA TRBV7-3 CASSLKPTSGSTDTQYF
TRBJ1-1 NA TRBV30 CAWGRTGVAEAFF
TRBJ1-2 NA TRBV28 CASWAYGYTF
TRBJ2-7 NA TRBV28 CASSDPSYEQYF
TRBJ1-5 NA TRBV19 CASSDSGVLGNQPQHF
TRBJ2-3 few TRBV19 CASSGTSGSLTQYF
TRBJ2-5 NA TRBV29-1 CSVGQGAETQYF
TRBJ2-1 NA TRBV27 CASSLTPRLAGVYNEQFF
TRBJ1-2 NA TRBV28 CASTNLGGAGYGYTF
TRBJ1-1 NA TRBV9 CASSVAPGVDEGEAFF
TRBJ2-5 NA TRBV7-2 CASRGTGTVQETQYF
TRBJ1-1 NA TRBV27 CASSLSTANTEAFF
TRBJ1-1 NA TRBV7-9 CASSTNTEAFF
TRBJ2-3 NA TRBV28 CASSLPAGYTDTQYF
TRBJ2-7 NA TRBV5-6 CASSLWRDSYEQYF
TRBJ1-2 few TRBV18 CASSPGDHGYTF
TRBJ2-1 NA TRBV11-1 CASSFGASLESYNEQFF
TRBJ1-2 once TRBV5-1 CASSADRGLGDGYTF
TRBJ2-1 NA TRBV7-9 CASSAGHPSGNEQFF
TRBJ2-1 NA TRBV29-1 CSVQGRNEQFF
TRBJ2-1 NA TRBV4-1 CASSQEQGSFYNEQFF
TRBJ2-3 NA TRBV29-1 CSVGLAVDTQYF
TRBJ2-3 NA TRBV7-2 CASSLESVSAQYF
TRBJ2-7 NA TRBV10-3 CAISLSRTDVSYEQYF
TRBJ2-7 NA TRBV28 CASSWSETNYEQYF
TRBJ1-4 few TRBV18 CASSPGSDEKLFF